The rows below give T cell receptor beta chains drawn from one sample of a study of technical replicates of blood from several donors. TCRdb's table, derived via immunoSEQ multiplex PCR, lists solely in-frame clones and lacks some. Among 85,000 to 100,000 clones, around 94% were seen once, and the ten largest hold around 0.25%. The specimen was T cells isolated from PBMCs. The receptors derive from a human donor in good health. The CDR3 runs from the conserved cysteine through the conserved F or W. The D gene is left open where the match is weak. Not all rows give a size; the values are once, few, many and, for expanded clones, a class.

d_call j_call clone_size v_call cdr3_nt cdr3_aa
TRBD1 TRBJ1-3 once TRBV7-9 TGTGCCAGCAGCTTAGCTGGGACAGTGACGGCTGGAAACACCATATATTTT CASSLAGTVTAGNTIYF
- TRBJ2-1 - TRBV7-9 TGTGCCAGCAGCCGATTTGCGGGTAGCTCCTACAATGAGCAGTTCTTC CASSRFAGSSYNEQFF
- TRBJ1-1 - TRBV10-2 TGCGCCAGCCATTCAGGGAACACTGAAGCTTTCTTT CASHSGNTEAFF
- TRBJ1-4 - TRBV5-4 TGTGCCAGCAGCTCACAGGGACATGAAAAACTGTTTTTT CASSSQGHEKLFF
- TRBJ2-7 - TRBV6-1 TGTGCCAGCAGTGAATCACAGGCCTCCTACGAGCAGTACTTC CASSESQASYEQYF
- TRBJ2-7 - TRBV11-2 TGTGCCAGCAGCACAGACTCCTACGAGCAGTACTTC CASSTDSYEQYF
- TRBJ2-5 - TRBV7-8 TGTGCCAGCAGCCTAGGGGCTATGTCTGAGACCCAGTACTTC CASSLGAMSETQYF
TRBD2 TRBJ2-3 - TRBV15 TGTGCCACCAGCAGAGATCCACTCTTTGGGCTAGCGGGAGTAAGCACAGATACGCAGTATTTT CATSRDPLFGLAGVSTDTQYF
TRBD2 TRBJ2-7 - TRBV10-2 TGCGCCAGCAGTGTCACGGCTAGCGGACCCTACTTAGAGCAGTACTTC CASSVTASGPYLEQYF
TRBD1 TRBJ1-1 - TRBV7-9 TGTGCCAGCAGCCGGGACAGTTTGAACACTGAAGCTTTCTTT CASSRDSLNTEAFF
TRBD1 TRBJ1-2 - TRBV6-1 TGTGCCAGCAGTGAGGGGACAGGGTATAGCTATGGCTACACCTTC CASSEGTGYSYGYTF
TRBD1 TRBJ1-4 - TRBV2 TGTGCCAGCAGTGTCAGGGGGGTTGAAAAACTGTTTTTT CASSVRGVEKLFF
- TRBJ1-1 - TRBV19 TGTGCCAGTAGTTCGAGGCTTATGGACACTGAAGCTTTCTTT CASSSRLMDTEAFF
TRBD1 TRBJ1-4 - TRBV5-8 TGTGCCAGCAGCTTGGACTCCGGGACAGGTGGTGAAAAACTGTTTTTT CASSLDSGTGGEKLFF
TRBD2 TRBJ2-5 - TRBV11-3 TGTGCCAGCAGCTGGACTAGCGGGGGTATGTGGGAGACCCAGTACTTC CASSWTSGGMWETQYF
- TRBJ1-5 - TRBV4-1 TGCGCCAGCAGCCGGGAGGACGGTAGCAATCAGCCCCAGCATTTT CASSREDGSNQPQHF
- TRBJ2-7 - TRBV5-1 TGCGCCAGCAGAGGGCGGGGATCTTCCTACGAGCAGTACTTC CASRGRGSSYEQYF
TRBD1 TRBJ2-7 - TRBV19 TGTGCCAGCCGGGACAGAGCCTACGAGCAGTACTTC CASRDRAYEQYF
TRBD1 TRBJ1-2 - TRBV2 TGTGCCAGCAGAAGGACAGGATTAGCGGGCTACACCTTC CASRRTGLAGYTF
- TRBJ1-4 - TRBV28 TGTGCCAGCAGTTCGATCGGAGGGAGCGGGGAAAAACTGTTTTTT CASSSIGGSGEKLFF
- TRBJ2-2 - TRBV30 TGTGCCTGGATTGGGGCGAAGGAGCTGTTTTTT CAWIGAKELFF
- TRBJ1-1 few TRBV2 TGTGCCAGCAGACCAAGACAGTTCCTGAACACTGAAGCTTTCTTT CASRPRQFLNTEAFF
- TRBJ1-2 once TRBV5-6 TGTGCCAGCAGCTTTGGAGGGAGAGGGGTCTATGGCTACACCTTC CASSFGGRGVYGYTF
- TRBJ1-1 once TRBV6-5 TGTGCCAGCAGGAACAGATACACTGAAGCTTTCTTT CASRNRYTEAFF
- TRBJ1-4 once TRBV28 TGTGCCAGCACCCAAAACGGGGCAACTAATGAAAAACTGTTTTTT CASTQNGATNEKLFF
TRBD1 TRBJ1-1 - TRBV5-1 TGCGCCAGCAGCGGCCGGGACAGGGGAGGGATGAACACTGAAGCTTTCTTT CASSGRDRGGMNTEAFF
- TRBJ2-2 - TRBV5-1 TGCGCCAGCATTGACGGAGGCGGGTCCGGGGAGCTGTTTTTT CASIDGGGSGELFF
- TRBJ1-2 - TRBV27 TGTGCCAGCAGTTTAGCGGGTAGCTATGGCTACACCTTC CASSLAGSYGYTF
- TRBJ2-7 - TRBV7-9 TGTGCCAGCAGCTTAGAGGTAGCGCCCCGGTACGAGCAGTACTTC CASSLEVAPRYEQYF